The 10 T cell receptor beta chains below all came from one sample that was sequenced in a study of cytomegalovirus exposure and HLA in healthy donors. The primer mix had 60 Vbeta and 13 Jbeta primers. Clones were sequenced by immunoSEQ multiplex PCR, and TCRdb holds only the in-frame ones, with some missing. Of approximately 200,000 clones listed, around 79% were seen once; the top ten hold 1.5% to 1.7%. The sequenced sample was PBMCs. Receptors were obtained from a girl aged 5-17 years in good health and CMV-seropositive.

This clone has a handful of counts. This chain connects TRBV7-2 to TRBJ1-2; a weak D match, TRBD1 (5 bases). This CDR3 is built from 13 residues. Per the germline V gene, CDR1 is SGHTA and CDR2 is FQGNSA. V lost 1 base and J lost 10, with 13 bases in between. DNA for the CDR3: TGTGCCAGCAGCTTAGACTGGGGCGGAGACTACACCTTC. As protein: CASSLDWGGDYTF.

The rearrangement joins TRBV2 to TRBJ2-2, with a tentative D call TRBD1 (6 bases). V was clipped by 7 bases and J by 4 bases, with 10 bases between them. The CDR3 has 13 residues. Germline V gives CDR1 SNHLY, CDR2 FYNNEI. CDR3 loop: CASTGEITGELFF. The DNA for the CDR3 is TGTGCCAGCACAGGGGAGATCACCGGGGAGCTGTTTTTT.

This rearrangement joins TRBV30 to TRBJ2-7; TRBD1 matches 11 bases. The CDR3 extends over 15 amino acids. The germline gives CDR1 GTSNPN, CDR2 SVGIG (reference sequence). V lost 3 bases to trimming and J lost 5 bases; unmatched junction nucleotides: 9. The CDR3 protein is CAWSPGTGGPDEQYF. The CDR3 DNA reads TGTGCCTGGAGCCCCGGGACAGGGGGACCCGACGAGCAGTACTTC. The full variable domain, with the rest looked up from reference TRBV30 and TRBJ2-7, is SQTIHQWPATLVQPVGSPLSLECTVEGTSNPNLYWYRQAAGRGLQLLFYSVGIGQISSEVPQNLSASRPQDRQFILSSKKLLLSDSGFYLCAWSPGTGGPDEQYFGPGTRLTVT.

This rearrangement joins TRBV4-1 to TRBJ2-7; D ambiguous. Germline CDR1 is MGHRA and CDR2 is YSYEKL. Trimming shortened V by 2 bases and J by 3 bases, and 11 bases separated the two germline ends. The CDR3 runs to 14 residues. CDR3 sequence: CASSQSLRFYEQYF. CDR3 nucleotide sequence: TGCGCCAGCAGCCAATCCCTACGATTCTACGAGCAGTACTTC.

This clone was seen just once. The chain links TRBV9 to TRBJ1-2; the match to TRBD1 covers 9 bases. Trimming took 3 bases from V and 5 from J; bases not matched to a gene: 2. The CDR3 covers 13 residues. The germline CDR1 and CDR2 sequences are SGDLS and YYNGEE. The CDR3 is CASSAGTGYGYTF. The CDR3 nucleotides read TGTGCCAGCAGCGCCGGGACAGGGTATGGCTACACCTTC.

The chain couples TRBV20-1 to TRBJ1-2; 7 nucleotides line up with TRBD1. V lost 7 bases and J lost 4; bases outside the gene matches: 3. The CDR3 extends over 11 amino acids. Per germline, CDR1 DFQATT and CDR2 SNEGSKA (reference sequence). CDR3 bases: TGCAGTGGGGGGGACAGCTATGGCTACACCTTC. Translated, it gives CSGGDSYGYTF.

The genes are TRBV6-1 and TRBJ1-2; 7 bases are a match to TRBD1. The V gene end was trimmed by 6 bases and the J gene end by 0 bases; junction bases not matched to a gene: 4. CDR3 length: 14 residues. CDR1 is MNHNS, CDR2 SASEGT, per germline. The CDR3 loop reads CASRGGQTNYGYTF. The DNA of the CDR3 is TGTGCCAGCAGAGGGGGACAGACTAACTATGGCTACACCTTC.

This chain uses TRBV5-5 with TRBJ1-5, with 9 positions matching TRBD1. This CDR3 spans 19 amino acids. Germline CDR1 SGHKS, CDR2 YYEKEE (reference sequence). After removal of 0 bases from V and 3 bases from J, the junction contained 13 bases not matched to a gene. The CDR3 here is CASSLEVTGGVPNNQPQHF. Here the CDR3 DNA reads TGTGCCAGCAGCTTGGAGGTGACAGGGGGTGTCCCAAACAATCAGCCCCAGCATTTT. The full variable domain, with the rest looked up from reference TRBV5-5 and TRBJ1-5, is DAGVTQSPTHLIKTRGQQVTLRCSPISGHKSVSWYQQVLGQGPQFIFQYYEKEERGRGNFPDRFSARQFPNYSSELNVNALLLGDSALYLCASSLEVTGGVPNNQPQHFGDGTRLSIL.

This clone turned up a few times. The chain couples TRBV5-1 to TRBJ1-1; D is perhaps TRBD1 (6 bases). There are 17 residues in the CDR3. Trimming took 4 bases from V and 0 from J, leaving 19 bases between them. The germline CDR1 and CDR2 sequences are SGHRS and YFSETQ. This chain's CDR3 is CASSPEMWGRLNTEAFF. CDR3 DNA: TGCGCCAGCAGCCCAGAAATGTGGGGGCGATTGAACACTGAAGCTTTCTTT.

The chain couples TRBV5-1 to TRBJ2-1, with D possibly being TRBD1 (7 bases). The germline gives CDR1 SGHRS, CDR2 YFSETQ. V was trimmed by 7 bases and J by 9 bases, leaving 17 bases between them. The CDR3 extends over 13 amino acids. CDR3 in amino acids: CASAGRQGLEQFF. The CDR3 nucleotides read TGCGCCAGCGCTGGGAGACAGGGACTTGAGCAGTTCTTC.